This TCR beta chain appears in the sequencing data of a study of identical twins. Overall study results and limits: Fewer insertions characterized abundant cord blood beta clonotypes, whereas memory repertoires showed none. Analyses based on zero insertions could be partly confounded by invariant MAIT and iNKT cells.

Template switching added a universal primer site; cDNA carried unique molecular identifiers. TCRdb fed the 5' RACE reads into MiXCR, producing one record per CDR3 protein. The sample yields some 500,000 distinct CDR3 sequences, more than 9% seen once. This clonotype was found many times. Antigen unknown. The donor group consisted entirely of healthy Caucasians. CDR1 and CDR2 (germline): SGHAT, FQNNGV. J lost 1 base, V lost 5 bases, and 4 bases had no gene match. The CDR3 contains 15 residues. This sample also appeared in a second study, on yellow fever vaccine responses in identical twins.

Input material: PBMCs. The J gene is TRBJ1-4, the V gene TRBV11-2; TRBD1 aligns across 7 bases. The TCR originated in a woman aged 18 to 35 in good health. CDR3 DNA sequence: TGTGCCAGCAGCATCCAGGGGGGAACTAATGAAAAACTGTTTTTT. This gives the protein CASSIQGGTNEKLFF.